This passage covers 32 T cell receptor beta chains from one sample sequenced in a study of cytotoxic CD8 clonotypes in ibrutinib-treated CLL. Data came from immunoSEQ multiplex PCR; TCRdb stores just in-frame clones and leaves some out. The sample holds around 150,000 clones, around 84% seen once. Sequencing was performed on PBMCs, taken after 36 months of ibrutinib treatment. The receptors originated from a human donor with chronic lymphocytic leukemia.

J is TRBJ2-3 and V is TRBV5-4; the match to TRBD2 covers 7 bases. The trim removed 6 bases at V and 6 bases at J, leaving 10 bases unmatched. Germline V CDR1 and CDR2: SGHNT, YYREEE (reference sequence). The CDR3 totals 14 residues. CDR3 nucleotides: TGTGCCAGCACCTCCATAGGGGAGGGGGATACGCAGTATTTT. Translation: CASTSIGEGDTQYF.

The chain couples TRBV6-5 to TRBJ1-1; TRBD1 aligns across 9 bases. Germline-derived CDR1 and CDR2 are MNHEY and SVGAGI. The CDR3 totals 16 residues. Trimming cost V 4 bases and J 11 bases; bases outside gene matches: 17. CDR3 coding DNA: TGTGCCAGCAGTTCCTCACAGGGGGCTCTGTATTTGGCGGCTTTCTTT. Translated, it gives CASSSSQGALYLAAFF.

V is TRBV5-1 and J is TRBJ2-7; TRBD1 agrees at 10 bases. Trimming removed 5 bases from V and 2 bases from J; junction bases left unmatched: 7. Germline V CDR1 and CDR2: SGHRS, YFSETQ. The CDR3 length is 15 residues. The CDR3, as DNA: TGCGCCAGCAGGTATAGGGACAGGGGTACCTACGAGCAGTACTTC. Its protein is CASRYRDRGTYEQYF.

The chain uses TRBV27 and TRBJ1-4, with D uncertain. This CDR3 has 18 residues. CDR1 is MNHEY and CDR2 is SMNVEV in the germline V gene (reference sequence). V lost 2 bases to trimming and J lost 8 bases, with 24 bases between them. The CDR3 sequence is CASSLKPNPGRLREKLFF. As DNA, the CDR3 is TGTGCCAGCAGTTTAAAACCGAACCCCGGCCGGCTAAGAGAAAAACTGTTTTTT.

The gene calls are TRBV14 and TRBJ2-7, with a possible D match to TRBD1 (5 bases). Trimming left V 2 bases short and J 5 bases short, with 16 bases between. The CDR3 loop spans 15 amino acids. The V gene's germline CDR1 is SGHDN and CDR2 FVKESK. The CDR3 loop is CASSQRGFRVHEQYF. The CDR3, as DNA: TGTGCCAGCAGCCAAAGGGGTTTCAGGGTCCACGAGCAGTACTTC.

CDR3 loop: CASSYCRTSGCTDTQYF. CDR3 coding DNA: TGTGCCAGCAGCTATTGTCGGACTAGCGGGTGCACAGATACGCAGTATTTT. The rearrangement uses TRBV7-2 and TRBJ2-3, with TRBD2 identical over 11 bases. Germline loops: CDR1 SGHTA, CDR2 FQGNSA. J gave up 1 base and V 4 bases, and 7 bases lay outside the gene matches. This CDR3 spans 17 amino acids. Using reference TRBV7-2 and TRBJ2-3 for the parts outside the CDR3, the full variable domain is GAGVSQSPSNKVTEKGKDVELRCDPISGHTALYWYRQSLGQGLEFLIYFQGNSAPDKSGLPSDRFSAERTGGSVSTLTIQRTQQEDSAVYLCASSYCRTSGCTDTQYFGPGTRLTVL.

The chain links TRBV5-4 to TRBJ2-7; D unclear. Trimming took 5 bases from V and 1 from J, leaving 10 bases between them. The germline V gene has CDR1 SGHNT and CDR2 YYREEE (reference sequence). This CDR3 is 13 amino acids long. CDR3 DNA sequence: TGTGCCAGCAGATCGACTGGGTCCTACGAGCAGTACTTC. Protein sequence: CASRSTGSYEQYF.

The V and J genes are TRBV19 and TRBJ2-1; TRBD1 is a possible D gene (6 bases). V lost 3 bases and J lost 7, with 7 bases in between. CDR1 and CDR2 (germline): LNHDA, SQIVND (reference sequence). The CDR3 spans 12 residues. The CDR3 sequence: CASSIQGNEQFF. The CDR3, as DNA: TGTGCCAGTAGTATTCAGGGGAATGAGCAGTTCTTC.

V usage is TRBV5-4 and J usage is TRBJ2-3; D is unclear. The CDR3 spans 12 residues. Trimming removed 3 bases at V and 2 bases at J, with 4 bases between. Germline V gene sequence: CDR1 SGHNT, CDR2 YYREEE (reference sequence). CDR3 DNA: TGTGCCAGCAGCTGGTTCACAGATACGCAGTATTTT. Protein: CASSWFTDTQYF. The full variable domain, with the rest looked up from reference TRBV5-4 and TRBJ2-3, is ETGVTQSPTHLIKTRGQQVTLRCSSQSGHNTVSWYQQALGQGPQFIFQYYREEENGRGNFPPRFSGLQFPNYSSELNVNALELDDSALYLCASSWFTDTQYFGPGTRLTVL.

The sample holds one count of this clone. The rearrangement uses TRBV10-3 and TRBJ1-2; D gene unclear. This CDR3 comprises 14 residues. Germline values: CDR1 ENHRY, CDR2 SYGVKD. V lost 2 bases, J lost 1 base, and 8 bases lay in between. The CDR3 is CAISEARNNYGYTF. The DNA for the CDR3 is TGTGCCATCAGTGAGGCCAGGAATAACTATGGCTACACCTTC.

CDR3 protein: CASSFSEKLFF. The CDR3 nucleotides read TGTGCCAGCAGTTTTTCGGAAAAACTGTTTTTT. The chain joins TRBV28 to TRBJ1-4; D not resolved. The CDR3 has 11 amino acids. Germline V gene data show CDR1 as MDHEN and CDR2 as SYDVKM. Trimming removed 3 bases from V and 8 bases from J, with 4 bases in between. Combining the CDR3 with reference TRBV28 and TRBJ1-4 gives the whole variable domain DVKVTQSSRYLVKRTGEKVFLECVQDMDHENMFWYRQDPGLGLRLIYFSYDVKMKEKGDIPEGYSVSREKKERFSLILESASTNQTSMYLCASSFSEKLFFGSGTQLSVL.

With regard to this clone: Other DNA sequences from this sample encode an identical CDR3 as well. In DNA, the CDR3 is TGTGCCAGCAGCTGGGACAGGGGATCCTACGAGCAGTACTTC. This encodes CASSWDRGSYEQYF. The rearrangement links TRBV6-6 to TRBJ2-7; 10 nucleotides match TRBD1. The CDR3 length is 14 residues. CDR1 is MNHNY and CDR2 is SVGAGI in the germline V gene (reference sequence). The V segment lost 6 bases and the J segment 1 base; nucleotides outside the gene matches: 3.

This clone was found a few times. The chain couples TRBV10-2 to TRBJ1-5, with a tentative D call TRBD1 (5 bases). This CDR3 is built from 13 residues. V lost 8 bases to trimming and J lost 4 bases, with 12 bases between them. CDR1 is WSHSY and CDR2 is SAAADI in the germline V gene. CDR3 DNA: TGCGCCAGCGAGGACACTTTGAATCAGCCCCAGCATTTT. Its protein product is CASEDTLNQPQHF.

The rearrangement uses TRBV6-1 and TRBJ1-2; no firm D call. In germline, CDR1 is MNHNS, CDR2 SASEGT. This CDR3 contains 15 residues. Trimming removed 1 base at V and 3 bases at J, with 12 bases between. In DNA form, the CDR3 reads TGTGCCAGCAGTGAAGACCCCGGGATTTACTATGGCTACACCTTC. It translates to CASSEDPGIYYGYTF.

The DNA for the CDR3 is TGCAGTGCTCAGGGGTGGTACGAGCAGTACTTC. Its protein is CSAQGWYEQYF. The V call is TRBV20-1, the J call TRBJ2-7; TRBD1 might be the D (6 bases). V was pared by 5 bases and J by 4 bases, with 9 bases between. The germline V gene encodes CDR1 DFQATT and CDR2 SNEGSKA (reference sequence). This CDR3 is built from 11 residues.

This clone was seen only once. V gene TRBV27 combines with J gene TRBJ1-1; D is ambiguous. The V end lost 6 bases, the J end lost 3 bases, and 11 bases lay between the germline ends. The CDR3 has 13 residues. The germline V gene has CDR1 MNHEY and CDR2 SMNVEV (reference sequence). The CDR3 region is CASRRALDTEAFF. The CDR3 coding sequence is TGTGCCAGCAGGCGGGCCTTGGACACTGAAGCTTTCTTT.

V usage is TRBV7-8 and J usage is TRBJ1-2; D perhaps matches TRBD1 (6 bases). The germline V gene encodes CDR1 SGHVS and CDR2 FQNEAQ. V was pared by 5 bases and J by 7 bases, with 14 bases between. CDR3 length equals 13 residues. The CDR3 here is CASSPGAATGYTF. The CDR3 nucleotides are TGTGCCAGCAGCCCAGGGGCAGCCACTGGCTACACCTTC.

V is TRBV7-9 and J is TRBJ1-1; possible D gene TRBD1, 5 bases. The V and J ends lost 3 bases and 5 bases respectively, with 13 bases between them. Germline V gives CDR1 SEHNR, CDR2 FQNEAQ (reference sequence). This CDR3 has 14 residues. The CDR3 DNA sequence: TGTGCCAGCAGCTTGCCCTCAGGGAGGACTGAAGCTTTCTTT. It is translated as CASSLPSGRTEAFF. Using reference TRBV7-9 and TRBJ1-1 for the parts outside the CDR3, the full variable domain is DTGVSQNPRHKITKRGQNVTFRCDPISEHNRLYWYRQTLGQGPEFLTYFQNEAQLEKSRLLSDRFSAERPKGSFSTLEIQRTEQGDSAMYLCASSLPSGRTEAFFGQGTRLTVV.

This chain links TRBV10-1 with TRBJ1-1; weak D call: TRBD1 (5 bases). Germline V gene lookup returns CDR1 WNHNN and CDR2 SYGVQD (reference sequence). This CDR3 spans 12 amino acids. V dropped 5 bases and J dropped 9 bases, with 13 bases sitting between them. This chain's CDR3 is CASSTGQGKAFF. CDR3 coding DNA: TGCGCCAGCAGTACTGGACAAGGCAAAGCTTTCTTT.

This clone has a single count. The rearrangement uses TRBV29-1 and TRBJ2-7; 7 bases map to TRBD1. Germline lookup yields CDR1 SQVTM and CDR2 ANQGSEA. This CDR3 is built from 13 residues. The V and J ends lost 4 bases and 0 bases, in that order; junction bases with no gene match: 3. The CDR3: CSVVTGASYEQYF. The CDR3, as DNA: TGCAGCGTTGTTACAGGGGCCTCCTACGAGCAGTACTTC.

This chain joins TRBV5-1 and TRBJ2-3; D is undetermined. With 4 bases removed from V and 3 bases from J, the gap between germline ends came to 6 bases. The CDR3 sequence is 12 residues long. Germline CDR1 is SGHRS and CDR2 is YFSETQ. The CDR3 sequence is CASSPTTDTQYF. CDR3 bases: TGCGCCAGCAGCCCTACGACAGATACGCAGTATTTT.

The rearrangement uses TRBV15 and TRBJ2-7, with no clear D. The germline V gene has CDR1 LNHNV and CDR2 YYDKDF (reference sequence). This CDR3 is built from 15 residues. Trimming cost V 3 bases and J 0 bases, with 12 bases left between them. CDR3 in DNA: TGTGCCACCAGCAGGGAACTGAGAGTCTCCTACGAGCAGTACTTC. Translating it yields CATSRELRVSYEQYF.

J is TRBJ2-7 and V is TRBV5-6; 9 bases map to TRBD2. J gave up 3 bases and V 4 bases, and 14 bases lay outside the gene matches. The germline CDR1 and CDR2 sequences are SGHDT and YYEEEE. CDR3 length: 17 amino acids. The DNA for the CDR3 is TGTGCCAGCAGCAGGGCACGGTTAGCGGGAGCCCTCTACGAGCAGTACTTC. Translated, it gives CASSRARLAGALYEQYF. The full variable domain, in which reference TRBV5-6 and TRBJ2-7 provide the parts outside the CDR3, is DAGVTQSPTHLIKTRGQQVTLRCSPKSGHDTVSWYQQALGQGPQFIFQYYEEEERQRGNFPDRFSGHQFPNYSSELNVNALLLGDSALYLCASSRARLAGALYEQYFGPGTRLTVT.

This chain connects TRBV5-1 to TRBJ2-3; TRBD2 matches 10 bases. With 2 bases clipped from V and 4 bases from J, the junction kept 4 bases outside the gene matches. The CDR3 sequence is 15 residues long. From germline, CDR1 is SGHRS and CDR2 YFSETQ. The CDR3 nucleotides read TGCGCCAGCAGCTTAAGCGGGGGGGCACCAGATACGCAGTATTTT. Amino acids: CASSLSGGAPDTQYF.

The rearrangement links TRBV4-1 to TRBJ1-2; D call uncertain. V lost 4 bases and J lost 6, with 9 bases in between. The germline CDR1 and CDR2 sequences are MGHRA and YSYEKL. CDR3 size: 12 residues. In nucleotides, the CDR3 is TGCGCCAGCAGCCTAGTGGGCCATGGCTACACCTTC. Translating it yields CASSLVGHGYTF.

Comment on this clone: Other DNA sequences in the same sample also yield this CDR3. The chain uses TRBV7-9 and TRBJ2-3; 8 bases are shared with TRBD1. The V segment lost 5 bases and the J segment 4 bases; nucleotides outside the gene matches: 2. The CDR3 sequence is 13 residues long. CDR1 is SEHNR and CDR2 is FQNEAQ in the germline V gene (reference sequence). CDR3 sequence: CASSPRGPDTQYF. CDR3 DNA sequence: TGTGCCAGCAGCCCCAGGGGGCCAGATACGCAGTATTTT.

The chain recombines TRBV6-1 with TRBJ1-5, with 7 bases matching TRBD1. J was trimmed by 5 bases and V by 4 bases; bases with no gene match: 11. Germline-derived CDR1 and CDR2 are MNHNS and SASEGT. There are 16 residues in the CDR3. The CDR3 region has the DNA TGTGCCAGCAGTGCACAGGGGTCTGGGTGGGATCAGCCCCAGCATTTT. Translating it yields CASSAQGSGWDQPQHF.

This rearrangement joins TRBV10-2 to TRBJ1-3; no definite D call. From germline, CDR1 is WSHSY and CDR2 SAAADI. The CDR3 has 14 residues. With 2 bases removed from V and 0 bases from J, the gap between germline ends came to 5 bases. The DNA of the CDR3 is TGCGCCAGCAGTGAGCCAGTCTCTGGAAACACCATATATTTT. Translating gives CASSEPVSGNTIYF.

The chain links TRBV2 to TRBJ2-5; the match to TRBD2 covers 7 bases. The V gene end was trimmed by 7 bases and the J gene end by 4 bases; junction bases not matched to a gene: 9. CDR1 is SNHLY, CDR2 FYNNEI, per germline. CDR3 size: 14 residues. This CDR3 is CASNRAGNRETQYF. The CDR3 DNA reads TGTGCCAGCAATAGAGCGGGGAATCGAGAGACCCAGTACTTC. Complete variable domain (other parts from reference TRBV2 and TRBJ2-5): EPEVTQTPSHQVTQMGQEVILRCVPISNHLYFYWYRQILGQKVEFLVSFYNNEISEKSEIFDDQFSVERPDGSNFTLKIRSTKLEDSAMYFCASNRAGNRETQYFGPGTRLLVL.

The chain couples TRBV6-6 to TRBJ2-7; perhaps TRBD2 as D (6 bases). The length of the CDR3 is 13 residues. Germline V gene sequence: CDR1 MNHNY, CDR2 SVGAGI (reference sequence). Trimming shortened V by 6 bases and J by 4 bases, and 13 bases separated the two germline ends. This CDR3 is CASSSGTHYEQYF. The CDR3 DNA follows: TGTGCCAGCAGCTCCGGGACTCATTACGAGCAGTACTTC.

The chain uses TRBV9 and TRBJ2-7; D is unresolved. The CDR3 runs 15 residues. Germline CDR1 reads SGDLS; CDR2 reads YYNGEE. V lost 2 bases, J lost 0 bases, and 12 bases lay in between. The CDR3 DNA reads TGTGCCAGCAGCGTTGACGTGCGGAGCTCCTACGAGCAGTACTTC. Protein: CASSVDVRSSYEQYF.

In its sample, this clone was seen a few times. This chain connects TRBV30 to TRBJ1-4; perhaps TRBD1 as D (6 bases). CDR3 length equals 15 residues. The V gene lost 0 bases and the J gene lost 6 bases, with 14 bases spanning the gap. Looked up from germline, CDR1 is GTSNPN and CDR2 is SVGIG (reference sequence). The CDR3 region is CAWSVGAGVDEKLFF. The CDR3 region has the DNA TGTGCCTGGAGTGTCGGAGCAGGGGTGGATGAAAAACTGTTTTTT.